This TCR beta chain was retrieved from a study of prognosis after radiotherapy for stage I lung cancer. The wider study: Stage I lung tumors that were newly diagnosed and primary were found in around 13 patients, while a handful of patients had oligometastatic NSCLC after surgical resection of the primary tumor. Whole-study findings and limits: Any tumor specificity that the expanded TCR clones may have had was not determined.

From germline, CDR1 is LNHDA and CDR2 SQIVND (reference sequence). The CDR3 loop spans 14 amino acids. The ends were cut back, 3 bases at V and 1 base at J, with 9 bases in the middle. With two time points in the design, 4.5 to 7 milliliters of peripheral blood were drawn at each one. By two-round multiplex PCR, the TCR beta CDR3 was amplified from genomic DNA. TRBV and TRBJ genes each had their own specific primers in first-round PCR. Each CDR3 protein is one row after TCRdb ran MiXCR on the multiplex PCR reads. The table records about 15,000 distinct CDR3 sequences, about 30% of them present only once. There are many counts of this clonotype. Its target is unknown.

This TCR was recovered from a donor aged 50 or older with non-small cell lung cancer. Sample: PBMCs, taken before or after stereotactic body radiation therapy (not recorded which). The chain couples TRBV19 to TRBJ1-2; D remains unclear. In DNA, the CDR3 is TGTGCCAGTAGTATTGGCGGCTTTAACTATGGCTACACCTTC. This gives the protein CASSIGGFNYGYTF.